The sequence of this T cell receptor beta chain was determined in a study of blood T cell repertoires in COVID-19. Study context: Sites in the United States, Italy and Spain provided acute and convalescent COVID-19 samples. In each case, the material was cDNA or gDNA derived from T cells, B-cell-depleted T cells, or PBMCs.

Under the authors' procedure: Reference gene primer amplification gave nucleated cell count estimates. Clones were sequenced by immunoSEQ multiplex PCR, and TCRdb holds only the in-frame ones, with some missing. V and J calls and clone size follow that table, whereas D and trimming were derived from the DNA. This table holds about 140,000 clones, about 87% found once. Germline values: CDR1 ENHRY, CDR2 SYGVKD. CDR3 length: 14 residues. Trimming left V 8 bases short and J 2 bases short, with 15 bases between. Specimen: peripheral blood. This TCR derives from a woman between 50 and 59 years old with acute or convalescent COVID-19. The rearrangement uses TRBV10-3 and TRBJ2-5; no firm D call. DNA of the CDR3: TGTGCCATCTCACGAACTCCCGAGCAAGAGACCCAGTACTTC. Translated: CAISRTPEQETQYF.